Following are 21 T cell receptor beta chains from one sample sequenced in a study of cytomegalovirus exposure and HLA in healthy donors. Sequencing used immunoSEQ multiplex PCR; TCRdb keeps in-frame clones, though not all of them. The table has a few hundred thousand clones, just over 85% seen once. The specimen was PBMCs. The receptors were sampled from a young woman in good health and CMV-seronegative.

The V gene is TRBV10-1, the J gene TRBJ2-7; possibly TRBD1 for D (6 bases). CDR1 and CDR2 (germline): WNHNN, SYGVQD (reference sequence). The CDR3 contains 15 residues. The V and J ends lost 4 bases and 5 bases respectively, with 18 bases between them. CDR3 bases: TGCGCCAGCAGTGGAACAGGGCTAGCAGACCACGAGCAGTACTTC. Its protein product is CASSGTGLADHEQYF.

This clone occurred once. The gene calls are TRBV6-4 and TRBJ2-3, with a possible D match to TRBD1 (6 bases). The V end lost 3 bases, the J end lost 4 bases, and 14 bases lay between the germline ends. The CDR3 consists of 15 residues. The germline gives CDR1 MRHNA, CDR2 SNTAGT. Here the CDR3 reads CASSESETGSDTQYF. CDR3 DNA sequence: TGTGCCAGCAGTGAATCGGAAACAGGGTCAGATACGCAGTATTTT.

The J gene is TRBJ1-1, the V gene TRBV5-1, with unresolved D. V lost 0 bases and J 2 bases, leaving 5 bases between the germline ends. From germline, CDR1 is SGHRS and CDR2 YFSETQ. The CDR3 is 13 amino acids. This chain's CDR3 is CASSLAENTEAFF. The CDR3 DNA reads TGCGCCAGCAGCTTGGCAGAAAACACTGAAGCTTTCTTT.

The chain links TRBV7-6 to TRBJ1-2, with a weak D call TRBD1 (5 bases). The germline V and J ends were trimmed by 1 base and 3 bases, with 6 bases remaining between them. The CDR3 is made up of 13 amino acids. Germline V gene sequence: CDR1 SGHVS, CDR2 FNYEAQ. The CDR3 DNA follows: TGTGCCAGCAGCTTAGGGGGGGACTATGGCTACACCTTC. This gives the protein CASSLGGDYGYTF.

The V and J genes are TRBV2 and TRBJ1-2; 9 positions match TRBD1. V dropped 3 bases and J dropped 3; count of bases not matched to a gene: 5. The CDR3 is 15 amino acids. In germline, CDR1 is SNHLY, CDR2 FYNNEI. The CDR3 region is CASSEGDRAYYGYTF. In DNA form, the CDR3 reads TGTGCCAGCAGTGAGGGGGACAGGGCTTACTATGGCTACACCTTC.

The chain links TRBV7-9 to TRBJ1-2; 7 positions agree with TRBD1. There are 14 residues in the CDR3. V trimming: 5 bases; J trimming: 5 bases; junction bases outside the gene matches: 8. CDR1 and CDR2 (germline): SEHNR, FQNEAQ (reference sequence). CDR3 sequence reads: CASSLWDSNYGYTF. In nucleotides, the CDR3 is TGTGCCAGCAGCCTATGGGACAGCAATTATGGCTACACCTTC.

The CDR3 nucleotides read TGTGCCAGCAGGGCCGGTGCTAGCGGGAGGGTAGATACGCAGTATTTT. It is translated as CASRAGASGRVDTQYF. The gene calls are TRBV2 and TRBJ2-3, with TRBD2 matching 12 bases. Germline V gives CDR1 SNHLY, CDR2 FYNNEI. Trimming removed 6 bases from V and 5 bases from J; junction bases left unmatched: 9. This CDR3 region has 16 residues.

The rearrangement links TRBV6-5 to TRBJ2-3; D is unclear. This CDR3 has 13 residues. Trimming removed 6 bases at V and 4 bases at J, with 11 bases between. The germline CDR1 and CDR2 sequences are MNHEY and SVGAGI. CDR3 sequence (DNA): TGTGCCAGCAGACGAGATTTTCCAGATACGCAGTATTTT. Protein sequence: CASRRDFPDTQYF.

This clone has only one observation. The chain has TRBV5-5 and TRBJ2-3, with D possibly being TRBD1 (7 bases). The CDR3 totals 17 residues. Trimming shortened V by 4 bases and J by 7 bases, and 25 bases separated the two germline ends. Germline assignment: CDR1 SGHKS and CDR2 YYEKEE (reference sequence). The CDR3 region is CASSTDSGQRAGYTQYF. The CDR3 region has the DNA TGTGCCAGCAGCACCGATTCGGGACAGAGGGCGGGGTATACGCAGTATTTT.

The table lists this clone with a count of one. V is TRBV7-2 and J is TRBJ1-5; 12 nucleotides align to TRBD1. The V and J ends lost 5 bases and 7 bases, in that order; junction bases with no gene match: 9. This CDR3 spans 16 amino acids. Germline CDR1 is SGHTA and CDR2 is FQGNSA. The DNA for the CDR3 is TGTGCCAGCAGCCCCCAAGGGACAGGGGGCGGGCAGCCCCAGCATTTT. Translating it yields CASSPQGTGGGQPQHF. Variable domain in full (rest from reference TRBV7-2 and TRBJ1-5): GAGVSQSPSNKVTEKGKDVELRCDPISGHTALYWYRQSLGQGLEFLIYFQGNSAPDKSGLPSDRFSAERTGGSVSTLTIQRTQQEDSAVYLCASSPQGTGGGQPQHFGDGTRLSIL.

The chain uses TRBV7-2 and TRBJ1-5, with 7 bases identical to TRBD1. CDR3 size: 18 residues. V lost 6 bases and J lost 0; bases outside the gene matches: 14. From germline, CDR1 is SGHTA and CDR2 FQGNSA. This CDR3 reads CASSSPSGTDLSNQPQHF. DNA for the CDR3: TGTGCCAGCAGTTCTCCTTCCGGGACAGACCTTAGCAATCAGCCCCAGCATTTT.

The chain employs TRBV5-1 and TRBJ2-3; 8 nucleotides line up with TRBD2. This CDR3 comprises 15 residues. Germline CDR1 and CDR2: SGHRS and YFSETQ. With V trimmed by 5 bases and J by 5 bases, 10 bases remained unmatched. In DNA form, the CDR3 reads TGCGCCAGCAGTCTTAGCGGGAACCTAGGAGATACGCAGTATTTT. This codes for CASSLSGNLGDTQYF.

CDR3 sequence (DNA): TGTGCCTGGAGTTGGGGGGGCGTAGAGACCCAGTACTTC. Amino acid sequence: CAWSWGGVETQYF. The chain combines TRBV30 with TRBJ2-5; TRBD2 might be the D (7 bases). Germline V lookup: CDR1 GTSNPN, CDR2 SVGIG (reference sequence). Trimming pared 2 bases from V and 4 bases from J, leaving 11 bases between. The CDR3 is 13 amino acids.

The chain is built from TRBV10-3 and TRBJ1-5; D is perhaps TRBD1 (5 bases). Germline CDR1 reads ENHRY; CDR2 reads SYGVKD. V was cut by 8 bases and J by 0 bases, with 11 bases left in between. The CDR3 has 14 residues. The CDR3 DNA reads TGTGCCATCCAGGGCCCTGATAGCAATCAGCCCCAGCATTTT. Translating gives CAIQGPDSNQPQHF.

The chain uses TRBV29-1 and TRBJ1-2, with a tentative D call TRBD1 (6 bases). Trimming took off 4 bases at V and 6 bases at J, with 9 bases between the two ends. This CDR3 has 11 residues. Germline CDR1 reads SQVTM; CDR2 reads ANQGSEA. The CDR3 nucleotides read TGCAGCGTTGGACAGGTGGATGGCTACACCTTC. It yields the protein CSVGQVDGYTF.

V gene TRBV18 combines with J gene TRBJ2-7; 9 bases line up with TRBD1. The J segment lost 3 bases and the V segment lost 5 bases, leaving 8 bases of the junction unmatched. This CDR3 has 15 amino acids. Per germline, CDR1 KGHSH and CDR2 LQKENI. The CDR3 bases are TGTGCCAGCTCAACCTCCGGGACAGGGCGCTACGAGCAGTACTTC. It translates to CASSTSGTGRYEQYF.

The rearrangement links TRBV28 to TRBJ2-5, with 10 bases matching TRBD2. The germline CDR1 and CDR2 sequences are MDHEN and SYDVKM. This CDR3 spans 16 amino acids. The V and J ends lost 6 bases and 3 bases, in that order; junction bases with no gene match: 10. This CDR3 reads CASSHYTSGAKETQYF. CDR3 nucleotides: TGTGCCAGCAGCCACTATACTAGCGGGGCAAAAGAGACCCAGTACTTC.

The CDR3 bases are TGTGCCAGCAGTGAGCATGAACAGGGGGCGGCGCAGCCCCAGCATTTT. Encoded protein: CASSEHEQGAAQPQHF. The chain uses TRBV6-1 and TRBJ1-5; 9 bases match TRBD1. The V segment lost 3 bases and the J segment 7 bases; nucleotides outside the gene matches: 10. This CDR3 has 16 amino acids. Germline V gene sequence: CDR1 MNHNS, CDR2 SASEGT.

The chain carries TRBV5-6 and TRBJ1-1, with D possibly being TRBD1 (6 bases). Germline V CDR1 and CDR2: SGHDT, YYEEEE. The length of the CDR3 is 16 residues. Trimming removed 0 bases from V and 4 bases from J, with 16 bases in between. Here the CDR3 DNA reads TGTGCCAGCAGCTTGGCCAGAGAGGGGGGGACCACTGAAGCTTTCTTT. Protein sequence: CASSLAREGGTTEAFF.

The chain links TRBV10-3 to TRBJ1-1; D is uncertain. The CDR3 is 13 residues long. Germline V gene sequence: CDR1 ENHRY, CDR2 SYGVKD. V was trimmed by 7 bases and J by 8 bases, leaving 17 bases between them. The chain's CDR3 is CAITGEGDREAFF. The CDR3 nucleotides are TGTGCCATCACCGGTGAGGGTGATAGAGAAGCTTTCTTT.

The rearrangement uses TRBV30 and TRBJ1-6; D is unclear. CDR1 is GTSNPN, CDR2 SVGIG, per germline (reference sequence). The CDR3 loop spans 14 amino acids. V dropped 3 bases and J dropped 3 bases, with 9 bases sitting between them. The CDR3 DNA reads as TGTGCCTGGAGGGCGGTTGTCTATAATTCACCCCTCCACTTT. Its protein is CAWRAVVYNSPLHF.